These T cell receptor beta chains were read from a single sample in a study of type 1 and type 2 diabetes patients. TCRdb re-called the multiplex PCR reads through MiXCR, storing one row per CDR3 protein. The sample lists a few hundred thousand distinct CDR3 sequences; 45% to 60% were seen once. The sequencing sample was made of peripheral blood mononuclear cells (PBMCs). These receptors originate from a man younger than 35 with type 2 diabetes. Each CDR3 is given with its conserved first and last residue. D genes are given only for firm matches. Rows give clone size only sometimes, using once, few, many, or a class for an expanded clone.

length	size	V	D	J	DNA	CDR3
14	many	TRBV25-1	-	TRBJ1-4	TGTGCCAGCATAGGGGCAGGAATGAATGAAAAACTGTTTTTT	CASIGAGMNEKLFF
13	-	TRBV27	-	TRBJ2-2	TGTGCCAGCAGTTTCGGAATTCCCGGGGAGCTGTTTTTT	CASSFGIPGELFF
16	-	TRBV7-2	-	TRBJ2-3	TGTGCCAGCAGCCTCCTCTTAGCGCTCGGGGAGGATACGCAGTATTTT	CASSLLLALGEDTQYF
14	-	TRBV7-3	TRBD2	TRBJ2-1	TGTGCCAGCAGCCCCGGGGGGGCCGATAATGAGCAGTTCTTC	CASSPGGADNEQFF
12	few	TRBV30	-	TRBJ2-1	TGTGCCTGGATCGGGTCCGGAAATGAGCAGTTCTTC	CAWIGSGNEQFF
13	-	TRBV7-2	-	TRBJ1-1	TGTGCCAGCAGCCGAGCAGGGGCGAAGGAAGCTTTCTTT	CASSRAGAKEAFF
18	-	TRBV20-1	-	TRBJ1-4	TGCAGTGCTAGAGATGGTCTAGAGGAAGGCTCATTTAATGAAAAACTGTTTTTT	CSARDGLEEGSFNEKLFF
16	-	TRBV25-1	TRBD1	TRBJ2-1	TGTGCCAGCACACCCCCCGGGACAGGGGGTGACAATGAGCAGTTCTTC	CASTPPGTGGDNEQFF
15	-	TRBV7-3	TRBD1	TRBJ2-7	TGTGCCAGCAGCTTAACAGGCAGGGGGCAGGGGGAGCAGTACTTC	CASSLTGRGQGEQYF
14	few	TRBV27	-	TRBJ2-7	TGTGCCAGCAGTCCATCTCCTCAACCTTACGAGCAGTACTTC	CASSPSPQPYEQYF
14	-	TRBV30	TRBD1	TRBJ1-2	TGTGCCTGGAGTGTACTCCCGACAGGGCATGGCTACACCTTC	CAWSVLPTGHGYTF
12	few	TRBV2	-	TRBJ1-4	TGTGCCAGCAGTGAAACGGGCAGGACCGGGGATTTT	CASSETGRTGDF
14	few	TRBV24-1	-	TRBJ2-5	TGTGCCACCAGTGACACAGGGACCGGAGAGACCCAGTACTTC	CATSDTGTGETQYF
16	few	TRBV15	-	TRBJ2-7	TGTGCCACCAGCAGAGATAAGCGGCTGCACTCCTACGGGCAGTACTTC	CATSRDKRLHSYGQYF
16	-	TRBV12-3/TRBV12-4	TRBD2	TRBJ2-7	TGTGCCAGCAGTCCTTGGACTAGCGGGAGTCCACACGAGCAGTACTTC	CASSPWTSGSPHEQYF
13	-	TRBV5-1	-	TRBJ1-1	TGCGCCAGCAGCTTCTGGGTGAACACTGAAGCTTTCTTT	CASSFWVNTEAFF
15	-	TRBV2	TRBD2	TRBJ2-4	TGTGCCAGCAGTGAACGGGGGGTTACCAAAAACATTCAGTACTTC	CASSERGVTKNIQYF
16	-	TRBV9	TRBD1	TRBJ2-3	TGTGCCAGCAGCCCGGGGACAGGGGGTATGACAGATACGCAGTATTTT	CASSPGTGGMTDTQYF
16	-	TRBV11-1	-	TRBJ2-1	TGTGCCAGCAGTCCTAGTGCGGGGCGCTCCTACAATGAGCAGTTCTTC	CASSPSAGRSYNEQFF
15	-	TRBV13	TRBD1	TRBJ2-6	TGTGCCAGCAGCTTAGGGCAGGGGGCAGCCAACGTCCTGACTTTC	CASSLGQGAANVLTF
17	-	TRBV6-5	TRBD2	TRBJ2-7	TGTGCCGCCGCCTCCGGCCAGGGACTAGCGGACTCCTACGAGCAGTACTTC	CAAASGQGLADSYEQYF
13	-	TRBV28	-	TRBJ2-3	TGTGCCAGTATAAGGCCTCAGGGCCGTACGCAGTATTTT	CASIRPQGRTQYF
14	few	TRBV2	-	TRBJ2-2	TGTGCCAGCAGGACGGCCGCAGGGACCGGGGAGCTGTTTTTT	CASRTAAGTGELFF
15	few	TRBV19	-	TRBJ2-3	TGTGCCAGTAGTGCATTGCAACTGCAAAGGGATACGCAGTATTTT	CASSALQLQRDTQYF
14	-	TRBV5-1	TRBD2	TRBJ2-3	TGCGCCAGCAGCTCCGGGACTAAGACAGATACGCAGTATTTT	CASSSGTKTDTQYF
16	-	TRBV7-2	-	TRBJ2-7	TGTGCCAGCAGCTTAGGGGTGTCGGCAGGGAATGACGAGCAGTACTTC	CASSLGVSAGNDEQYF
16	-	TRBV7-3	-	TRBJ2-1	TGTGCCAGCAGCCCTAACGGGCCAAGCTCCTACAATGAGCAGTTCTTC	CASSPNGPSSYNEQFF
15	-	TRBV12-3/TRBV12-4	-	TRBJ1-1	TGTGCCAGCACTCCGGGACTGTGGGTAGACACTGAAGCTTTCTTT	CASTPGLWVDTEAFF
16	-	TRBV28	-	TRBJ2-7	TGTGCCAGCAGTTTTTCCCGGGGACGAAACACCTACGAGCAGTACTTC	CASSFSRGRNTYEQYF
14	-	TRBV20-1	-	TRBJ2-2	TGCAGTGCCGCGGCCTCCTTAAACACCGGGGAGCTGTTTTTT	CSAAASLNTGELFF
16	-	TRBV19	TRBD1	TRBJ2-5	TGTGCCAGTAGTTTATACTCCAGGGGGCGGGCAGAGACCCAGTACTTC	CASSLYSRGRAETQYF
16	-	TRBV7-8	-	TRBJ1-6	TGTGCCAGCACCCGGTCAGTGGATGAGTATAATTCACCCCTCCACTTT	CASTRSVDEYNSPLHF
15	-	TRBV30	-	TRBJ2-7	TGTGCCAGTAGTAGTGCGGGACAGAGCTCCTACGAGCAGTACTTC	CASSSAGQSSYEQYF
14	few	TRBV6-1	-	TRBJ2-5	TGTGCCAGCAGTGAACGAGGGCGGGAAGAGACCCAGTACTTC	CASSERGREETQYF
15	few	TRBV15	-	TRBJ2-1	TGTGCCACCAGCAGAGATAGATCAGGGCTCGATGAGCAGTTCTTC	CATSRDRSGLDEQFF
13	-	TRBV5-1	-	TRBJ1-1	TGCGCCAGCAGCTTCGTTGGTCTCACTGAAGCTTTCTTT	CASSFVGLTEAFF
16	-	TRBV19	-	TRBJ1-1	TGTGCCAGTAGTATAGCTCGGGGCAGCTTGAACACTGAAGCTTTCTTT	CASSIARGSLNTEAFF
17	-	TRBV27	TRBD2	TRBJ2-5	TGTGCCAGCAAACGGACTAGCGGGAGAATTTGGGGGGAGACCCAGTACTTC	CASKRTSGRIWGETQYF
12	few	TRBV13	TRBD2	TRBJ2-7	TGTGCCAGCAGCCGGACTAGCGACGAGCAGTACTTC	CASSRTSDEQYF
17	-	TRBV20-1	-	TRBJ1-5	TGCAGTGCTAGACATAGGTTGGGGATAAACAGCAATCAGCCCCAGCATTTT	CSARHRLGINSNQPQHF
15	-	TRBV6-5	-	TRBJ1-1	TGTGCCAGCAGTTACTCACCAGAGCGGACCACTGAAGCTTTCTTT	CASSYSPERTTEAFF
17	-	TRBV7-2	TRBD2	TRBJ2-7	TGTGCCAGCAGGGTCCCCTTTAGCGGGAGTGTCTCCTACGAGCAGTACTTC	CASRVPFSGSVSYEQYF
13	few	TRBV9	-	TRBJ2-1	TGTGCCAGCAGCGCAGGATCGGCTAATGAGCAGTTCTTC	CASSAGSANEQFF